These 25 T cell receptor beta chains originate from one sample sequenced in a study of blood T cell repertoires in COVID-19 (TCRdb year 2020). Library construction relied on the immunoSEQ multiplex PCR assay. TCRdb re-hosts the immuneACCESS table, in-frame sequences only. Its copies lack some clones; in the studies checked, an unresolved V gene accounts for under half of them, and the cause for the rest is not known. This sample gives 150,000 or so clones in total; approximately 82% of them show up just once. Approximately 1.4% of the sample goes to the ten largest clones. Sequencing input: peripheral blood. The source is a human donor in a cohort sampled during active COVID-19.

The J gene is TRBJ1-5, the V gene TRBV5-5; 9 bases are a match to TRBD1. The CDR3 is 15 amino acids. The J segment lost 5 bases and the V segment lost 4 bases, leaving 7 bases of the junction unmatched. Looked up from germline, CDR1 is SGHKS and CDR2 is YYEKEE (reference sequence). The CDR3 coding sequence is TGTGCCAGCAGCCTCACAGGGGGCGCTTATCAGCCCCAGCATTTT. It translates to CASSLTGGAYQPQHF.

This clone was seen once. The rearrangement links TRBV7-5 to TRBJ2-3; TRBD2 reflects the table's D call only, with no check against the DNA. TRBV7-5 constitutes a pseudogene. This CDR3 is built from 14 residues. The CDR3 coding sequence is TGTGCCAGAAGCCAAGTGGACTCCACAGATACGCAGTATTTT. This sequence encodes CARSQVDSTDTQYF.

The chain links TRBV7-8 to TRBJ2-7, with 10 positions matching TRBD2. The germline V gene encodes CDR1 SGHVS and CDR2 FQNEAQ. This CDR3 comprises 15 residues. With V trimmed by 5 bases and J by 0 bases, 4 bases remained unmatched. CDR3 coding DNA: TGTGCCAGCAGCACGGGGACTAGCGCCTCCTACGAGCAGTACTTC. Its protein is CASSTGTSASYEQYF.

The CDR3 bases are TGTGCCAGTAGTATCGCCGGGACAGATAATGAAAAACTGTTTTTT. It encodes CASSIAGTDNEKLFF. The chain is built from TRBV19 and TRBJ1-4; 7 bases match TRBD1. This CDR3 spans 15 amino acids. Trimming removed 3 bases from V and 4 bases from J; junction bases left unmatched: 5. The germline V gene encodes CDR1 LNHDA and CDR2 SQIVND (reference sequence). The full variable domain, completed using reference TRBV19 and TRBJ1-4, is DGGITQSPKYLFRKEGQNVTLSCEQNLNHDAMYWYRQDPGQGLRLIYYSQIVNDFQKGDIAEGYSVSREKKESFPLTVTSAQKNPTAFYLCASSIAGTDNEKLFFGSGTQLSVL.

Only one count was recorded for this clone. The gene calls are TRBV7-3 and TRBJ2-6; D may be TRBD1 (6 bases). This CDR3 is built from 19 residues. CDR1 and CDR2 (germline): SGHTA, FQGTGA. V lost 5 bases, J lost 0 bases, and 20 bases lay in between. The CDR3 coding sequence is TGTGCCAGCAGCAAGGGGGTATTTCGAAGGAGCTCTGGGGCCAACGTCCTGACTTTC. This codes for CASSKGVFRRSSGANVLTF.

The chain employs TRBV28 and TRBJ1-4, with TRBD1 as a possible D gene (5 bases). This CDR3 has 16 amino acids. Per germline, CDR1 MDHEN and CDR2 SYDVKM. Trimming stripped 3 bases from V and 8 bases from J, with 19 bases between. CDR3 in amino acids: CASSFASGLPGEKLFF. The CDR3 DNA sequence: TGTGCCAGCAGTTTCGCGTCGGGACTCCCTGGGGAAAAACTGTTTTTT.

The V and J genes are TRBV28 and TRBJ1-6; 7 bases agree with TRBD1. The CDR3 is 16 amino acids. V trimming: 3 bases; J trimming: 7 bases; junction bases outside the gene matches: 9. The germline CDR1 and CDR2 sequences are MDHEN and SYDVKM. CDR3 nucleotide sequence: TGTGCCAGCAGTTTCAGCCTAGGGGGCCCGAATTCACCCCTCCACTTT. It specifies CASSFSLGGPNSPLHF.

The chain recombines TRBV28 with TRBJ1-5; D gene uncertain. The CDR3 is 14 amino acids. CDR1 is MDHEN and CDR2 is SYDVKM in the germline V gene. The V and J ends lost 6 bases and 4 bases respectively, with 13 bases between them. CDR3 amino acids: CASSSLGENQPQHF. CDR3 nucleotides: TGTGCCAGCAGCTCCCTTGGGGAGAATCAGCCCCAGCATTTT.

CDR3: CASSSGTSGNEQFF. The CDR3 nucleotides are TGTGCCAGCAGTTCCGGGACTAGCGGCAATGAGCAGTTCTTC. The rearrangement uses TRBV6-5 and TRBJ2-1; 11 positions match TRBD2. The germline V gene encodes CDR1 MNHEY and CDR2 SVGAGI. The CDR3 spans 14 residues. V lost 4 bases to trimming and J lost 6 bases; unmatched junction nucleotides: 2.

V gene TRBV30 combines with J gene TRBJ2-3; a possible D gene is TRBD2 (6 bases). The length of the CDR3 is 14 residues. Germline CDR1 GTSNPN, CDR2 SVGIG (reference sequence). The germline V and J ends were trimmed by 4 bases and 4 bases, with 15 bases remaining between them. The CDR3 spells CAWKRGISPDTQYF. The CDR3 DNA is TGTGCCTGGAAACGCGGGATTTCTCCAGATACGCAGTATTTT.

This chain connects TRBV27 to TRBJ2-3; D possibly corresponds to TRBD2 (6 bases). V lost 6 bases to trimming and J lost 4 bases, with 17 bases between them. The germline CDR1 and CDR2 sequences are MNHEY and SMNVEV (reference sequence). The CDR3 totals 15 residues. For the CDR3, the DNA is TGTGCCAGCAGCCTTGGGGCAGGAGGGGCAGATACGCAGTATTTT. It translates to CASSLGAGGADTQYF.

The chain joins TRBV27 to TRBJ2-1; 11 bases match TRBD2. Losses at the gene ends were 3 bases for V and 6 bases for J; bases not matched to a gene: 4. The V gene's germline CDR1 is MNHEY and CDR2 SMNVEV (reference sequence). The CDR3 has 15 amino acids. Here the CDR3 DNA reads TGTGCCAGCAGTTTTGTCCTAGCGGGAGGCAATGAGCAGTTCTTC. Translating it yields CASSFVLAGGNEQFF.

This clone has a count of ten or more. The chain links TRBV4-1 to TRBJ1-1; 7 bases align to TRBD1. Per the germline V gene, CDR1 is MGHRA and CDR2 is YSYEKL. This CDR3 comprises 15 residues. Germline trimming cut 6 bases from V and 0 bases from J; bases unmatched to any gene: 7. The CDR3 loop reads CASRTMGQMNTEAFF. The CDR3 region has the DNA TGCGCCAGCAGGACAATGGGACAGATGAACACTGAAGCTTTCTTT.

The gene calls are TRBV28 and TRBJ2-3; D is possibly TRBD2 (5 bases). CDR3 length: 16 amino acids. V dropped 5 bases and J dropped 0 bases, with 15 bases sitting between them. From germline, CDR1 is MDHEN and CDR2 SYDVKM. The CDR3 sequence is CASSRLLGSSTDTQYF. The CDR3 DNA reads TGTGCCAGCAGTCGATTGTTAGGGAGTAGCACAGATACGCAGTATTTT.

The J gene is TRBJ1-6, the V gene TRBV28; possible D gene TRBD1, 6 bases. Germline-derived CDR1 and CDR2 are MDHEN and SYDVKM. This CDR3 is built from 15 residues. V gave up 0 bases and J gave up 10 bases, with 13 bases separating them. CDR3 in DNA: TGTGCCAGCAGTTTATGGTCACAGGGCGGATCACCCCTCCACTTT. Its protein product is CASSLWSQGGSPLHF.

Notes on this clone: Other DNA sequences from this sample encode an identical CDR3 as well. The chain recombines TRBV9 with TRBJ2-5, with D perhaps matching TRBD2 (5 bases). The CDR3 is made up of 14 amino acids. Trimming removed 0 bases from V and 1 base from J, with 7 bases in between. Germline V gene lookup returns CDR1 SGDLS and CDR2 YYNGEE. The CDR3 DNA is TGTGCCAGCAGCGTAGGGAGGACCCAAGAGACCCAGTACTTC. Protein product: CASSVGRTQETQYF.

This clone was seen a few times. The V call is TRBV7-9, the J call TRBJ2-7; D remains ambiguous. Trimming stripped 5 bases from V and 4 bases from J, with 6 bases between. CDR3 length: 11 residues. The germline CDR1 and CDR2 sequences are SEHNR and FQNEAQ (reference sequence). The chain's CDR3 is CASSPQYEQYF. CDR3 nucleotide sequence: TGTGCCAGCAGCCCCCAGTACGAGCAGTACTTC.

The V gene is TRBV6-5, the J gene TRBJ2-7; TRBD2 might be the D (6 bases). Trimming removed 5 bases at V and 1 base at J, with 15 bases between. CDR3 length: 15 amino acids. Germline V gene data show CDR1 as MNHEY and CDR2 as SVGAGI. The CDR3 coding sequence is TGTGCCAGCAGTACCCCAGGAGGGTTATCCTACGAGCAGTACTTC. Translating it yields CASSTPGGLSYEQYF.

V and J are TRBV6-5 and TRBJ2-1; 9 nucleotides match TRBD2. V shed 4 bases and J 9 bases; nucleotides not matched to a gene: 13. The CDR3 is made up of 16 amino acids. CDR1 and CDR2 (germline): MNHEY, SVGAGI. The CDR3 here is CASSFQREAKIGEQFF. In nucleotides, the CDR3 is TGTGCCAGCAGTTTCCAGCGGGAGGCGAAGATTGGTGAGCAGTTCTTC.

The V call is TRBV5-1, the J call TRBJ1-5; 11 positions agree with TRBD1. V shed 4 bases and J 7 bases; nucleotides not matched to a gene: 7. The V gene's germline CDR1 is SGHRS and CDR2 YFSETQ. This CDR3 has 15 amino acids. The CDR3 DNA sequence: TGCGCCAGCAGCCGCGGGGACAGGGGGGGCCAGCCCCAGCATTTT. This encodes CASSRGDRGGQPQHF.

The chain links TRBV7-9 to TRBJ1-2; tentatively, D is TRBD1 (5 bases). Per the germline V gene, CDR1 is SEHNR and CDR2 is FQNEAQ (reference sequence). The CDR3 is 12 amino acids. Trimming removed 2 bases from V and 8 bases from J, with 9 bases in between. The CDR3 nucleotides are TGTGCCAGCAGCTTAATGGGGCAAGGCTACACCTTC. It encodes CASSLMGQGYTF.

The chain uses TRBV20-1 and TRBJ1-2, with D possibly matching TRBD1 (6 bases). V was clipped by 2 bases and J by 7 bases, with 8 bases between them. The CDR3 runs 11 residues. The germline gives CDR1 DFQATT, CDR2 SNEGSKA (reference sequence). CDR3 sequence reads: CSARPRGGYTF. The CDR3 DNA reads as TGCAGTGCTAGACCCAGGGGTGGCTACACCTTC.

The V call is TRBV11-2, the J call TRBJ2-7; 9 nucleotides align to TRBD1. The CDR3 loop spans 15 amino acids. Looked up from germline, CDR1 is SGHAT and CDR2 is FQNNGV. Unmatched junction bases numbered 5, after V lost 4 bases and J lost 1 base. The CDR3 DNA reads TGTGCCAGCAGCTCGGACAGGGGCGCTTCCTACGAGCAGTACTTC. Its translation is CASSSDRGASYEQYF.

The rearrangement joins TRBV28 to TRBJ2-7, with 13 bases matching TRBD2. Germline assignment: CDR1 MDHEN and CDR2 SYDVKM. The ends lost 4 bases at V and 3 bases at J; junction bases unmatched: 6. This CDR3 contains 16 residues. CDR3 nucleotides: TGTGCCAGCAGTTCCGGACTAGCGGGAGTTTTCTACGAGCAGTACTTC. Residues: CASSSGLAGVFYEQYF.

The CDR3 is CASSRINTGELFF. Here the CDR3 DNA reads TGTGCCAGCAGTCGTATCAACACCGGGGAGCTGTTTTTT. This sequence joins TRBV12-3 or TRBV12-4 and TRBJ2-2; D is unclear. Between the trimmed V and J ends, which lost 5 bases and 2 bases, there was a span of 6 bases. The CDR3 loop spans 13 amino acids.